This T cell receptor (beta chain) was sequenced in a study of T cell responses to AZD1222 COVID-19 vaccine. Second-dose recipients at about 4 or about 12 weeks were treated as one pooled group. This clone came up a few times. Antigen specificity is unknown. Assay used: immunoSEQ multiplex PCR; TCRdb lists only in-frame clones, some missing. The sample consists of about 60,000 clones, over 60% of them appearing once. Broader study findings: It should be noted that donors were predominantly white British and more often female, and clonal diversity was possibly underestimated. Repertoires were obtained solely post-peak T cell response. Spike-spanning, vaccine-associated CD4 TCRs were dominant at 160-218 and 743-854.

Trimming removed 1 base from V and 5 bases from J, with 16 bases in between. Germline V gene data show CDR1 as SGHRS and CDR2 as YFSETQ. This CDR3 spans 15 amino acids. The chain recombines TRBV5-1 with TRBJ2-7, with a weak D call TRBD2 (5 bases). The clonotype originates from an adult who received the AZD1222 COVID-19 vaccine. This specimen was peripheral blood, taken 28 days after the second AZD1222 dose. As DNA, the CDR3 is TGCGCCAGCAGCTTGATAGGAGGCTCGGTAGACGAGCAGTACTTC. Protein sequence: CASSLIGGSVDEQYF.